The clone carrying this TCR beta chain was found many times. Its matching antigen is unknown. The sample comes from a study of regulatory T cells in long-lasting Graves disease. Study information: The definition of persistent Graves' disease was over 5 years of antithyroid drugs with positive TSH receptor antibodies.

Trimming pared 7 bases from V and 5 bases from J, leaving 20 bases between. CDR3 size: 15 residues. Germline assignment: CDR1 MNHNS and CDR2 SASEGT. Broader study findings: Persistent patients shared more public clonotypes (roughly 2,800) than new patients (just under 1,000). Thyroid tissue was not studied; only peripheral blood was.

CDR3 regions were amplified by Arm-PCR using iRepertoire HTBI primers to build TCR beta libraries. TCRdb itself ran the multiplex PCR reads through MiXCR, one entry per CDR3 protein. The repertoire holds some 420,000 distinct CDR3 sequences, with approximately 23% as singletons. The time point was: persistent/refractory GD, antithyroid drugs over 5 years with positive TRAb. Preparation of the TCR library used RNA extracted from PBMCs. EDTA tubes collected nine milliliters of peripheral blood. V gene TRBV6-1 combines with J gene TRBJ2-5; possible D gene TRBD2, 6 bases. The sequence was obtained from a female donor with Graves disease. Sequencing used peripheral blood mononuclear cells (PBMCs), obtained when the disease was refractory, from a patient treated with antithyroid drugs. The CDR3 coding sequence is TGTGCCAGCAAGATAGGGCAGGGAGGCTGGGAGACCCAGTACTTC. Its protein is CASKIGQGGWETQYF.